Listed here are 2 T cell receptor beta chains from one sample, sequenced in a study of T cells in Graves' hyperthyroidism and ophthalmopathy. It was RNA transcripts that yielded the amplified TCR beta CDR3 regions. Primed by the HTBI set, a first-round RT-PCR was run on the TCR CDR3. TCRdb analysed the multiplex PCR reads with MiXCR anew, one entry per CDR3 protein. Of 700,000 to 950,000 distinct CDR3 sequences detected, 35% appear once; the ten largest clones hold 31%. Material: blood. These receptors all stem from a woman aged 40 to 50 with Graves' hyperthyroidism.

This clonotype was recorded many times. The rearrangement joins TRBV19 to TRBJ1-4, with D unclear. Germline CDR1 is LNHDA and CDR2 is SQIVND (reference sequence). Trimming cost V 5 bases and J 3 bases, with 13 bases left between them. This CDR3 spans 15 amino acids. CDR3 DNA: TGTGCCAGTAGTCCTTTAGGCAGTCCTAATGAAAAACTGTTTTTT. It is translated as CASSPLGSPNEKLFF. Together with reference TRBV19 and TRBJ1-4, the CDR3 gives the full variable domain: DGGITQSPKYLFRKEGQNVTLSCEQNLNHDAMYWYRQDPGQGLRLIYYSQIVNDFQKGDIAEGYSVSREKKESFPLTVTSAQKNPTAFYLCASSPLGSPNEKLFFGSGTQLSVL.

CDR3 region: CASSLATGSTGELFF. CDR3 coding DNA: TGTGCCAGCAGTTTAGCGACAGGGTCTACCGGGGAGCTGTTTTTT. This chain joins TRBV12-3 or TRBV12-4 and TRBJ2-2; 7 bases fit TRBD1. CDR3 size: 15 residues. V was clipped by 0 bases and J by 5 bases; unmatched bases: 3.